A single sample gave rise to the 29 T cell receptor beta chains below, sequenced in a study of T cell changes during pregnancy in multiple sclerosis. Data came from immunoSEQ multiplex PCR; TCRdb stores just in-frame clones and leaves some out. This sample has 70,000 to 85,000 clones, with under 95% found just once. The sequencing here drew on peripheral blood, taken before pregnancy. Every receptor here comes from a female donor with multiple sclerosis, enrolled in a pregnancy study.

The chain's CDR3 is CASRSTGTGYNEQFF. Here the CDR3 DNA reads TGTGCCAGCAGATCAACCGGGACAGGCTACAATGAGCAGTTCTTC. This rearrangement joins TRBV7-8 to TRBJ2-1, with 8 bases aligning to TRBD1. Trimming cost V 6 bases and J 3 bases; bases outside gene matches: 7. Germline assignment: CDR1 SGHVS and CDR2 FQNEAQ. This CDR3 has 15 amino acids.

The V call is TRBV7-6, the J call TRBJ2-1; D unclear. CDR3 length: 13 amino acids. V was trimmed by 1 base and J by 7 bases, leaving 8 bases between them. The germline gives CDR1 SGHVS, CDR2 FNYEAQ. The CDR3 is CASSLGPGNEQFF. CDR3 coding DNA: TGTGCCAGCAGCTTAGGTCCCGGGAATGAGCAGTTCTTC.

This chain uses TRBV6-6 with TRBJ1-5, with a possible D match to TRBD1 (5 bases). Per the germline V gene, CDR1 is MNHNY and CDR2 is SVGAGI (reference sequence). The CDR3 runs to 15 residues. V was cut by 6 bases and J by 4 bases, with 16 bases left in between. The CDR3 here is CASRPTRGGNQPQHF. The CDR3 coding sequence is TGTGCCAGCAGACCCACAAGGGGTGGGAATCAGCCCCAGCATTTT.

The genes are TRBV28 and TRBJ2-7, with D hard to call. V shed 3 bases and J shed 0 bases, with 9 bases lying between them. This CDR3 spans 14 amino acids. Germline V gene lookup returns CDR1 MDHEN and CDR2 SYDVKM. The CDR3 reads CASSFSDFSYEQYF. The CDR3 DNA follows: TGTGCCAGCAGTTTTTCAGACTTCTCCTACGAGCAGTACTTC.

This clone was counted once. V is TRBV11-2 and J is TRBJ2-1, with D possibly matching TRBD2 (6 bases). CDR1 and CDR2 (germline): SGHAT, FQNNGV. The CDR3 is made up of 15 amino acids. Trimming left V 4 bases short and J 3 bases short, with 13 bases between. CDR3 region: CASSYSYGSYNEQFF. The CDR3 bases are TGTGCCAGCAGCTATAGTTACGGGAGCTACAATGAGCAGTTCTTC.

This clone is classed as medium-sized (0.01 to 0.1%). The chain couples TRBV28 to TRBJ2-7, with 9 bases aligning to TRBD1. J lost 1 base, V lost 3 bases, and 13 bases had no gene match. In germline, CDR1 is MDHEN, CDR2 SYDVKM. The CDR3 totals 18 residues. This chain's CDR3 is CASSLLLSMTGGSYEQYF. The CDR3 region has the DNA TGTGCCAGCAGTTTGTTGTTGAGTATGACAGGGGGGTCCTACGAGCAGTACTTC.

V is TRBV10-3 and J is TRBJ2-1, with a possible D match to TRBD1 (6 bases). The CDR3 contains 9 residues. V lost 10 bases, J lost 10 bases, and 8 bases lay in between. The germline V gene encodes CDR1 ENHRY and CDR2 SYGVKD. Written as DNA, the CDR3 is TGTGCCAGGGGACACGAGCAGTTCTTC. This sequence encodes CARGHEQFF.

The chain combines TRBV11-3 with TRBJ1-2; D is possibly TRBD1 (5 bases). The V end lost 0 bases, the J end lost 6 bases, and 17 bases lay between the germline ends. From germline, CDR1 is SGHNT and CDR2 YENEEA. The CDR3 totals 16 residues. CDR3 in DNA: TGTGCCAGCAGCTTAGATCCTAGGGCGCGGGGGGATGGCTACACCTTC. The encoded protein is CASSLDPRARGDGYTF. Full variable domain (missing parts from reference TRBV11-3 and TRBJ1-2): EAGVVQSPRYKIIEKKQPVAFWCNPISGHNTLYWYLQNLGQGPELLIRYENEEAVDDSQLPKDRFSAERLKGVDSTLKIQPAELGDSAVYLCASSLDPRARGDGYTFGSGTRLTVV.

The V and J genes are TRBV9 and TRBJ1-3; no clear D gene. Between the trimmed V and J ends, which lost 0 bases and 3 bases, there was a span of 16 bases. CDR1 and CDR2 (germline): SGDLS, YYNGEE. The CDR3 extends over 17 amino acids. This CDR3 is CASSVDPRAGNGNTIYF. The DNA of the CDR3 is TGTGCCAGCAGCGTAGACCCGCGCGCGGGGAATGGAAACACCATATATTTT. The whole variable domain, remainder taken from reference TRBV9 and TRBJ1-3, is DSGVTQTPKHLITATGQRVTLRCSPRSGDLSVYWYQQSLDQGLQFLIQYYNGEERAKGNILERFSAQQFPDLHSELNLSSLELGDSALYFCASSVDPRAGNGNTIYFGEGSWLTVV.

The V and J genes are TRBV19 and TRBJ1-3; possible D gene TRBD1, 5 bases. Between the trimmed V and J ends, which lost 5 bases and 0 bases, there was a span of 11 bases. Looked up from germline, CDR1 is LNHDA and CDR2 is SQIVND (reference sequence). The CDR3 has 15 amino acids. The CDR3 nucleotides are TGTGCCAGTAGTGCCACAGGTGACTCTGGAAACACCATATATTTT. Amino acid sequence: CASSATGDSGNTIYF.

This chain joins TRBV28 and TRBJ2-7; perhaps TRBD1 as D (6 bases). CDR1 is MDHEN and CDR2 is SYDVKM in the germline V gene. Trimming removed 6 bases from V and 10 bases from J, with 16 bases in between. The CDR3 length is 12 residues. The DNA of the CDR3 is TGTGCCAGCAGCCTAGGGACATCCGGACAGTACTTC. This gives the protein CASSLGTSGQYF.

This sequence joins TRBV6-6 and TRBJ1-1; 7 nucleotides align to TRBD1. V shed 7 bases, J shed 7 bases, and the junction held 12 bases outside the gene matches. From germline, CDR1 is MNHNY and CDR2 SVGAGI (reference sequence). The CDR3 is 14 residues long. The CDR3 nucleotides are TGTGCCAGCATTAACGCAAAGGGGGCTATTGAAGCTTTCTTT. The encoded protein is CASINAKGAIEAFF.

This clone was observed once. CDR3 bases: TGTGCCAGCTCACCACCGGCAGGGTCTGGAAACACCATATATTTT. The encoded protein is CASSPPAGSGNTIYF. The gene calls are TRBV18 and TRBJ1-3; TRBD1 might be the D (5 bases). The CDR3 extends over 15 amino acids. CDR1 is KGHSH and CDR2 is LQKENI in the germline V gene. The V end lost 0 bases, the J end lost 1 base, and 7 bases lay between the germline ends.

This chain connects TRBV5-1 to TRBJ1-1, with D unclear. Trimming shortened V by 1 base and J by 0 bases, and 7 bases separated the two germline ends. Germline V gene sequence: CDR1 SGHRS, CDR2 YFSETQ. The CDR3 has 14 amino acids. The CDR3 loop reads CASSLSTLNTEAFF. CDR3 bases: TGCGCCAGCAGCTTGAGCACCTTGAACACTGAAGCTTTCTTT.

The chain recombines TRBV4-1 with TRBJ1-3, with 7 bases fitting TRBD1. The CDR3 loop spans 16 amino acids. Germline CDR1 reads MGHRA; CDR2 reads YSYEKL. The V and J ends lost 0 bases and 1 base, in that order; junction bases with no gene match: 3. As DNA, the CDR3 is TGCGCCAGCAGCCAAGATCCAGGGGGATCTGGAAACACCATATATTTT. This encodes CASSQDPGGSGNTIYF.

CDR3 DNA: TGTGCCAGCAGCCTAGCTAGCACAGATACGCAGTATTTT. Amino acid sequence: CASSLASTDTQYF. The J gene is TRBJ2-3, the V gene TRBV27; D perhaps matches TRBD2 (5 bases). There are 13 residues in the CDR3. The germline CDR1 and CDR2 sequences are MNHEY and SMNVEV (reference sequence). V was trimmed by 6 bases and J by 0 bases, leaving 7 bases between them.

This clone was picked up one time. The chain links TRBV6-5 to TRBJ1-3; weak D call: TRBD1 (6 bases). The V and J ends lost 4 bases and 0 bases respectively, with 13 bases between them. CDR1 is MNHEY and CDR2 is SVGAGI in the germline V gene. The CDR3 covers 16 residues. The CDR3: CASSSPQGISGNTIYF. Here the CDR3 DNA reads TGTGCCAGCAGTTCTCCCCAGGGGATCTCTGGAAACACCATATATTTT.

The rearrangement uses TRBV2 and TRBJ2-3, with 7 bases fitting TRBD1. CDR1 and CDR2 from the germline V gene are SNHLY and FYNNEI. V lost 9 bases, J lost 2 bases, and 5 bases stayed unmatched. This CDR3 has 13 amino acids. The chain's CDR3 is CARRGLATDTQYF. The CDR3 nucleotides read TGTGCCAGAAGGGGGCTAGCCACAGATACGCAGTATTTT. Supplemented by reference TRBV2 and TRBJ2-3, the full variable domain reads EPEVTQTPSHQVTQMGQEVILRCVPISNHLYFYWYRQILGQKVEFLVSFYNNEISEKSEIFDDQFSVERPDGSNFTLKIRSTKLEDSAMYFCARRGLATDTQYFGPGTRLTVL.

CDR3 in amino acids: CASNRGGETQYF. In DNA form, the CDR3 reads TGTGCCAGCAACCGAGGGGGAGAGACCCAGTACTTC. The chain combines TRBV2 with TRBJ2-5; the D gene is possibly TRBD1 (6 bases). The CDR3 has 12 residues. Trimming took off 7 bases at V and 4 bases at J, with 10 bases between the two ends. Germline V gene lookup returns CDR1 SNHLY and CDR2 FYNNEI.

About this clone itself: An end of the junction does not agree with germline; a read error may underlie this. The CDR3 sequence: CASSLGASDEQYF. Written as DNA, the CDR3 is TGTGCTAGCAGCTTAGGGGCTAGCGACGAGCAGTACTTC. The V call is TRBV7-7, the J call TRBJ2-7; D is possibly TRBD2 (6 bases). The CDR3 extends over 13 amino acids. The germline V gene encodes CDR1 SSHAT and CDR2 FNYEAQ (reference sequence).

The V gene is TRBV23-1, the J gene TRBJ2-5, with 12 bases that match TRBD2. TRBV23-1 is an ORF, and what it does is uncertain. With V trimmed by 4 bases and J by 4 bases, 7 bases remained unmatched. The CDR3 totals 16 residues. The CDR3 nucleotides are TGCGCCAGCAGTCCCAGAACTAGCGGGAGGCGAGAGACCCAGTACTTC. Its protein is CASSPRTSGRRETQYF.

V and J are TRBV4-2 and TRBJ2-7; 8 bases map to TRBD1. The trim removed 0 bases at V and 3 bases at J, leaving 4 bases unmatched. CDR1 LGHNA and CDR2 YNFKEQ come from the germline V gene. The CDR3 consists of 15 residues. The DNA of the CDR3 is TGTGCCAGCAGCCAAGACCGGACAGGGTTCTACGAGCAGTACTTC. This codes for CASSQDRTGFYEQYF.

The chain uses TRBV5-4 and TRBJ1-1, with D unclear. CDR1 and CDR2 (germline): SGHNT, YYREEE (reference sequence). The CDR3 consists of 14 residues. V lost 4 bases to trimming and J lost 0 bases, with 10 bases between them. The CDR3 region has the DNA TGTGCCAGCAGCGTCGGAGGCATGAACACTGAAGCTTTCTTT. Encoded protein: CASSVGGMNTEAFF.

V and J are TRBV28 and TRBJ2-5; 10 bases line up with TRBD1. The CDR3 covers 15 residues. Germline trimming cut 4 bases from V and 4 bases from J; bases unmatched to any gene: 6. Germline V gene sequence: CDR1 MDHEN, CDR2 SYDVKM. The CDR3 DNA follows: TGTGCCAGCAGTTATCTGACAGGGGGCGTAGAGACCCAGTACTTC. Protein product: CASSYLTGGVETQYF.

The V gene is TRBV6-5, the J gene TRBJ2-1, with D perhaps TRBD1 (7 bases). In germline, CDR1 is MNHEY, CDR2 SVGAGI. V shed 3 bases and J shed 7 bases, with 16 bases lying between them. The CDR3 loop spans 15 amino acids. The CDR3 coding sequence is TGTGCCAGCAGTTATTCAGGGGGGCCAAGGAATGAGCAGTTCTTC. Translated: CASSYSGGPRNEQFF.

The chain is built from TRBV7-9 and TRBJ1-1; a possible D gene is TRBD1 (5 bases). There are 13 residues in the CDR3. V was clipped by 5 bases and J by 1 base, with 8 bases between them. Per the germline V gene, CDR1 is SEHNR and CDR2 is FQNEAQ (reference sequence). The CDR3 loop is CASSGARNTEAFF. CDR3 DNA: TGTGCCAGCAGCGGGGCCCGGAACACTGAAGCTTTCTTT.

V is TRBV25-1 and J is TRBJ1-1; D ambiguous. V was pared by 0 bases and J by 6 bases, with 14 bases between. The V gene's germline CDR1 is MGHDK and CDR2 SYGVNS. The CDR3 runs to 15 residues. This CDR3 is CASSEYPSDSAEAFF. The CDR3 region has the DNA TGTGCCAGCAGTGAATATCCCTCCGATTCAGCTGAAGCTTTCTTT.

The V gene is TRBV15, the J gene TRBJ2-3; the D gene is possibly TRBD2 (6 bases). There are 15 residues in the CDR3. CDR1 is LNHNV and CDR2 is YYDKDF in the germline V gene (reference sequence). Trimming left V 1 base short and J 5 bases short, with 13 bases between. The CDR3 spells CATSRAGTGQDTQYF. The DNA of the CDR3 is TGTGCCACCAGCAGAGCCGGGACTGGGCAAGATACGCAGTATTTT.

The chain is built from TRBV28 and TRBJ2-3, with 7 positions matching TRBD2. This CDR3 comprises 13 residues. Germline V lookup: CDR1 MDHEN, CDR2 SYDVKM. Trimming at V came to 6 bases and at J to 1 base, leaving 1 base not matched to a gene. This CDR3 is CASSRGGTDTQYF. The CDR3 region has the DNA TGTGCCAGCAGCCGGGGGGGCACAGATACGCAGTATTTT.